This TCR beta chain was sequenced for a study of cytomegalovirus exposure and HLA in healthy donors (TCRdb year 2017). About the investigation overall: In an earlier analysis of some 550 of the donors, approximately 300 Gb of sequence data and 95 million to 130 million unique TCR beta sequences from some 170 million T cells were reported. An early release covering roughly 580 HLA-typed donors comprised about 290 gigabases of sequencing data and 85 million to 100 million unique TCR sequences. Among the roughly 430 genotyped donors, 75% to 90% belonged to the genetic ancestry cluster associated with self-reported Caucasian donors. The study aimed to test whether cataloging public T cell receptors could reveal signatures of past pathogen exposure. Using immunosequencing, the study profiled T cell repertoires from about 650 subjects and related those repertoires to cytomegalovirus serostatus. Besides the first cohort of approximately 670 subjects, a separate validation cohort made up of 120 different subjects was used. To predict cytomegalovirus infection status, the study brought together high-throughput TCR immunosequencing, statistical association of individual TCRs with disease status, and machine learning. A later analysis re-examined previously published TCR beta repertoires from just over 650 donors and added high-resolution HLA genotyping to investigate patterns of TCR occurrence. Rather than using new phenotypic data, the later analysis identified candidate immune exposures from TCR beta sequences and from how often those sequences occurred across donors. To decide whether each TCR beta V gene segment behaved as functional or pseudogenic, an earlier analysis of some 600 of the donors relied on high-throughput TCR beta sequencing. Donor age, sex, ethnicity and CMV serostatus were collected together with the repertoire data. In a later genetic analysis, genome-wide SNP genotypes for about three fifths of the roughly 670 donors were used, and that subset was treated as a discovery cohort. Every discovery cohort repertoire had been produced on one sequencing platform. HLA typing covered class I and class II loci at four-digit resolution. Typing coverage differed by locus: A, B, C, DRB1 and DQB1 were typed in roughly 620-640 donors, DQA1 in about 510, DPA1 in 600 to 610, and DPB1 in approximately 450. Because of strong linkage in the cohort, four to six DR-DQ haplotypes were treated as single units for association and clustering. On average, roughly 200,000 unique TCR beta nucleotide sequences were sequenced per donor among 398 genotyped donors of the cohort, with roughly 18% of those sequences being non-productive. Study-wide conclusions, independent of this receptor: The earlier analysis of approximately 560 of the donors excluded roughly 17 rarely observed V segments, including chromosome 9 orphons, because counts were too low. In a later analysis, the rate of TCR association differed among HLA loci, with DRB1 alleles having the most associated TCRs and HLA-C alleles having the fewest. In the study, around 150 TCR beta chains were listed as associated with cytomegalovirus. The cohort was sequenced for TCR beta chains only, and without alpha or paired-chain data the features that could be detected were limited. A later genetic analysis reported fewer N-insertions in productive TCRs among donors in an Asian-associated ancestry cluster than the roughly 620-donor mean. HLA typing was unavailable for some donors at each locus, so association tests used only the typed subset. Strong co-occurrence of HLA alleles, especially DR and DQ, made assigning TCR associations to individual alleles difficult. A later analysis associated approximately 17,000 TCR beta sequences with specific HLA alleles at a false discovery rate of 0.05. In a later analysis, several top co-occurrence clusters were reported to appear linked to parvovirus B19, influenza, CMV and Epstein-Barr virus. Across donors, most TCR sequences were observed very rarely, whereas some public TCRs were present in many individuals. A further reported finding was that TCR beta sequences accurately predicted the HLA-A and HLA-B alleles for most subjects in the first cohort. The only immune exposure information available for the cohort was CMV serostatus. In an earlier analysis of around 600 of the donors, most TCR beta V segments were observed in productive rearrangements about 87% or about 30% of the time, broadly matching IMGT annotations. Compared with equally common non-associated chains, HLA-associated TCR beta chains in a later analysis were more clonally expanded and had lower generation probabilities. Linkage disequilibrium might explain the correlated functional status among segregating V segments, but an unknown experimental factor could not be ruled out. In a later analysis, most CMV-associated TCR beta chains were found to appear HLA-restricted, with HLA associations seemingly driven largely by CMV exposure. In both the original and validation cohorts, the classifier was reported to diagnose cytomegalovirus status with high specificity and sensitivity. Sequencing depth was assumed to be roughly uniform across donors in the presence/absence analyses, though that assumption may not hold. A later genetic analysis associated a missense DCLRE1C variant with V-gene and J-gene trimming of TCR beta chains, and an independent cohort replicated the association. A cluster of highly shared sequence variants was judged likely to represent a technical artifact of the sequencing pipeline. The 87-base-pair reads could not distinguish some IMGT-functional V segments, including TRBV6-2 and TRBV6-3, so those segments were excluded. The authors suggested that the approach could potentially be extended to other disease states and immunological phenotypes. In vitro tests confirmed that a few of the cytomegalovirus-associated TCR beta chains recognize cytomegalovirus antigens.

Turning to this clone: No cognate antigen has been identified for it. Per-nucleotide qualities are absent, and no much larger clonotype sits a single base away.

The cohort was made up of several hundred healthy bone marrow donors. At the time of sampling, all cohort members were nominally healthy, though unrecorded immune exposures were likely present. The donor tested CMV seropositive, placing the donor among the roughly 300 seropositive members of the cohort. Each donor provided a peripheral blood sample, and peripheral blood mononuclear cells were used for TCR beta sequencing. Genomic DNA was extracted from the blood cell samples with the Qiagen DNeasy Blood Extraction Kit. V and J lose 0 bases and 13 bases, and a span of 19 bases separates them. CDR1 SGHTS and CDR2 YDEGEE were looked up in the germline V gene. Measured from the cysteine to the phenylalanine, the CDR3 is 14 residues long. Only the CDR3 region is kept as DNA, spanning 42 bases read in frame from base 1. The library was made by the immunoSEQ multiplex PCR assay. For the multiplex PCR, a mixture combining 60 forward primers for TCR Vbeta segments and 13 reverse primers for TCR Jbeta segments was used. A multiplex PCR assay on genomic DNA amplified the CDR3 region of rearranged TCR beta genes. The amplified TCR beta libraries were sequenced on the Illumina HiSeq System as 87-base-pair reads. In the authors' own workflow: Across the roughly 700 repertoires, a later analysis counted some 81 million unique TCR beta chains, 8.5 million to 12 million of which were shared by at least two donors. A nearest-neighbor algorithm error-corrected the raw reads and collapsed the reads into unique sequences, merging closely related sequences to remove PCR and sequencing errors. Alignment of CDR3 sequences to IMGT reference sequences was used to assign V, D and J gene segments. For a sequence to be retained, a match of at least six nucleotides was required to both a V gene segment and a J gene segment. Rearrangements were called productive when the CDR3 lacked stop codons and stayed in frame with V and J; all others were non-productive. CDR3 was defined according to IMGT convention as the region running from the second conserved V-encoded cysteine to the conserved J-encoded phenylalanine. In an earlier analysis of just under 600 of the donors, sequences lacking an unambiguous match to a single V gene segment were excluded. In an earlier analysis of almost 600 of the donors, a V segment was called functional when productive rearrangements were above 56.7%, and segregating when the standard deviation between donors exceeded 5%. A statistical classification framework was built for diagnosing cytomegalovirus status from the catalog of TCR beta chain sequences. A later analysis assigned V and J genes by comparing TCR nucleotide sequences with IMGT/GENE-DB human TR gene sequences. Using the TCRdist pipeline, a later analysis assigned CDR3 sequences along with most-parsimonious VDJ recombination scenarios. A later analysis defined each TCR beta chain by its CDR3 amino acid sequence plus V-gene family, and excluded reads lacking a unique V-gene family. In a later analysis, around 650 highly shared, low-generation-probability nucleotide sequences were removed to address suspected cross-contamination and a sequencing artifact. A later analysis calculated a clonal expansion index for each public chain from normalized within-repertoire ranks of inferred template counts. In a later analysis, generation probabilities were computed using a VDJ recombination model fitted to out-of-frame rearrangements, and the results were checked against IGoR. In a later analysis, hypergeometric tests were used to score TCR-TCR, TCR-HLA and TCR-CMV co-occurrence, with a repertoire-size bias correction applied to TCR pairs. False discovery rates were estimated in a later analysis by permuting HLA or CMV assignments 20 times. In a later analysis, co-occurring TCRs were grouped with DBSCAN, and TCRdist sequence similarity was added when clustering was performed within HLA-allele-positive subsets. Repertoires with fewer than 30,000 or more than 120,000 public chains were left out of co-occurrence clustering, as were five repertoires with anomalous nucleotide sharing. Here the immuneACCESS table is served through TCRdb, limited to in-frame sequences with V and J called. Missing clones are a known gap in these copies; in checked studies unresolved V genes cover under half, and the rest lacks a known reason. The D gene and trimming were derived from the DNA, and the V and J assignments and clone size from that table. The sample table records about 160,000 clones; over 65% of these occur just once. Of the sample, around 7% falls within the top ten clones.

The sequencing sample was made of PBMCs. In this chain, TRBV5-8 is recombined with TRBJ1-1; matching of 5 bases hints at TRBD1 as the D gene. The TCR sequence derives from a man in his forties in good health and CMV-seropositive. The sequenced DNA: TGTGCCAGCAGCTTGGGATCCCCGCGGGACGAGGTTTTCTTT. Its protein reads: CASSLGSPRDEVFF.